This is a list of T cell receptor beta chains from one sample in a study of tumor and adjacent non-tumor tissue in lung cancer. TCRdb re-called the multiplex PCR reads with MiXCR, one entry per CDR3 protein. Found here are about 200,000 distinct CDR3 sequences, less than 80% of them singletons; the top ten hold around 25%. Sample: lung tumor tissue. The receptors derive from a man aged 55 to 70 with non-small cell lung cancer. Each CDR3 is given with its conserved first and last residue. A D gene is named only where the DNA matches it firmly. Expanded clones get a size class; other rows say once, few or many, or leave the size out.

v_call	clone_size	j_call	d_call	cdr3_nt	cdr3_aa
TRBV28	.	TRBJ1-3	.	TGTGCCAGCATGGCTCCCGGGGGGCCCTCTGGAAACACCATATATTTT	CASMAPGGPSGNTIYF
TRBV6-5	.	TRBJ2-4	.	TGTGCCAGCAGTTACTCAGGCAGGGGTAACATTCGGTACTTC	CASSYSGRGNIRYF
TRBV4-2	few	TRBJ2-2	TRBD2	TGTGCCAGCAGGCCTCCCAGCGGGGGTAACACCGGGGAGCTGTTTTTT	CASRPPSGGNTGELFF
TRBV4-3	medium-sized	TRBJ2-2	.	TGCGCCAGCAGCCAAGAATTCAGAACGAACACCGGGGAGCTGTTTTTT	CASSQEFRTNTGELFF
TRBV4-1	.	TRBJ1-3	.	TGCGCCAGCAGCCGTGAGGACAGCAATGGAAACACCATATATTTT	CASSREDSNGNTIYF
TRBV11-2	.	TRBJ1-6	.	.	CTSSFGVGNSPPHF
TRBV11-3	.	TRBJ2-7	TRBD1	TGTGCTAGCAGCTTCCCCCGGACAGGGGACTACGAGCAGTACTTC	CASSFPRTGDYEQYF
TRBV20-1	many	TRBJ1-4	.	TGCAGTGCGGGGGGCGCGGCGCAGCCTAATGAAAAACTGTTTTTT	CSAGGAAQPNEKLFF
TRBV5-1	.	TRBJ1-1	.	TGCGCCAGGAAGTCCTGGGACAACACTGAAGCTTTCTTT	CARKSWDNTEAFF
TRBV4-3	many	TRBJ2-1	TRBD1	TGCGCCAGCAGCCAAGGGGGGACAGGGGAACATGAGCAGTTCTTC	CASSQGGTGEHEQFF
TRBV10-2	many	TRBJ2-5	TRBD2	TGCGCCAGCAGTGAGTGGGAGGCGGGAGCATGGGAGACCCAGTACTTC	CASSEWEAGAWETQYF
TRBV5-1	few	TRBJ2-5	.	TGCGCCAGCAGCCCCTGGACCGTACAAGAGACCCAGTACTTC	CASSPWTVQETQYF
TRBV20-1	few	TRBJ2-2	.	TGCAGTGCTAGAGTTGGGTTCACCGGGGAGCTGTTTTTT	CSARVGFTGELFF
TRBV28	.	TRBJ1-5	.	TGTGCCAGCTGTAGAGTAGGCAATCAGCCCCAGCATTTT	CASCRVGNQPQHF
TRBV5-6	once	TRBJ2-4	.	TGTGCCAGCAACTTTACTCTAGCCAAAAACATTCAGTACTTC	CASNFTLAKNIQYF
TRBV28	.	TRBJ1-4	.	TGTGCCAGCAGTGCCTCCGGGACTCGTAATGTAAAACTGTTTTTT	CASSASGTRNVKLFF
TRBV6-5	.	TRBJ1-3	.	TGTGCCAGCCGTCACATGGCCACTGGAAACACCATATATTTT	CASRHMATGNTIYF
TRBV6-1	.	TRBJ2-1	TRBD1	TGTGCCAGCAGGCTGGACAGGGGGTCCTACAATGAGCAGTTCTTC	CASRLDRGSYNEQFF
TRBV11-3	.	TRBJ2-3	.	TGTGCCAGCAGTTTAGCTTGTGGCGGAGGAACAGATACGCAGTATTTT	CASSLACGGGTDTQYF
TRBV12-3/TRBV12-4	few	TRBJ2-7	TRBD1	TGTGCCAGCAGATGGACAGGGGGTAACGAGCAGTACTTC	CASRWTGGNEQYF
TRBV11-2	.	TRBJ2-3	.	TGTGTCAGCAGCTTAGATCTGGTAGCAGATACGCAGTATTTT	CVSSLDLVADTQYF
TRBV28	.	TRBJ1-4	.	TGTGCCAGTAATTCTCCAGGGGAATATGAAAAACTGTTTTTT	CASNSPGEYEKLFF
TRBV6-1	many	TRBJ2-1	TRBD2	TGTGCCAGCAGTCTTCCGGGACTAGCGGACTACAATGAGCAGTTCTTC	CASSLPGLADYNEQFF
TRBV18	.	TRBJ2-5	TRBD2	TGTGCCAGCTCACCACAGAGGATTAGCGGGAGTGCAGAGACCCAGTACTTC	CASSPQRISGSAETQYF
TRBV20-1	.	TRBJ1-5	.	TGCGGTGCTAGGTTGGGGAACCAGCCCCAGCATTTT	CGARLGNQPQHF
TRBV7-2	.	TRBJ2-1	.	TGTGCCAGCAGTTTGAGCCCTCAAGGAAACGAGCAGTTCTTC	CASSLSPQGNEQFF
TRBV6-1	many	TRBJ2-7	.	TGTGCCAGCAGTGAGGAACCCACCTACGAGCAGTACTTC	CASSEEPTYEQYF
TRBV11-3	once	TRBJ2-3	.	TGTGCCAGATGTTACGGGACATCCATGGGAGATACGCAATATTTT	CARCYGTSMGDTQYF
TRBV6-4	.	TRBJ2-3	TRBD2	TGTGCCAACAGCCCCAGACTAACGGGAGGTTCAGATACGCAGTATTTT	CANSPRLTGGSDTQYF
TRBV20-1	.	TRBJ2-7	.	TGCAGTGCTATCGGACAGCTTAGCTCCTACGAGCATTACTTC	CSAIGQLSSYEHYF
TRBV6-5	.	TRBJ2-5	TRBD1	TGTGCCAGCAGGGGACAGGGAGGACGAGAGACCCAGTACTTC	CASRGQGGRETQYF
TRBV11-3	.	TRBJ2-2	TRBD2	TGTGCCAGTAACTCCCGGGGAGCGGGAAGATACAGAGCCGGGGAGCTGTTTTTT	CASNSRGAGRYRAGELFF
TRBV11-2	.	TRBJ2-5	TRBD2	TGTGCCAGCAGCCCGGGACTAGCGGGAGTCGGCCTAGAGACCCAGTACTTC	CASSPGLAGVGLETQYF
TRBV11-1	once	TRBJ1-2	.	TGTGCCAGCAGCCCAGAGGGTGCTGGTTACATCTTC	CASSPEGAGYIF
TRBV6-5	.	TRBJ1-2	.	TGTGCCTGCAGTTACTCGAGGGACCGAATAGGCTACACCTTC	CACSYSRDRIGYTF
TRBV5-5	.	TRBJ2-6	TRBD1	TGTGCCAGCAGCTTTGGGACAGAGCCGTCTGGGGCCAACGTCCTGGCTTTC	CASSFGTEPSGANVLAF
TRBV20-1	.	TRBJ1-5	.	TGCAGTGCTAGGCAGGCGAATCAGCCCCAGCATTTT	CSARQANQPQHF
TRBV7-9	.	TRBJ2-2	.	TGTGCCAGTAAACCCGGGACTTGGAACACCGGGGAGCTGTTTTTT	CASKPGTWNTGELFF
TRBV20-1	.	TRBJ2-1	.	TGCAGTGCTAGAGACCAAAGCGGAGGGGGGAATAAGCAGTTCTTC	CSARDQSGGGNKQFF
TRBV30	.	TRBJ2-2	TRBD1	TGTGCCTGGATGGAGGGGACAGGGGTTGCCGGGGAGCTGTTTTTT	CAWMEGTGVAGELFF
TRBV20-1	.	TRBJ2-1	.	TGCAATGCTCTGGCCCGGGTACCGACCCTGTACAGTGAGCAGTTCTTC	CNALARVPTLYSEQFF
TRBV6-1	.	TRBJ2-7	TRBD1	TGTGCCAGCTTGTGGGACAGTTACTACGAGCAGCACTTC	CASLWDSYYEQHF
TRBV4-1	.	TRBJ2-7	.	TGCGCCAGCAGCCAAGATCCTTTGAGGGGAGCCTACTCCTATGAGCAGTACTTC	CASSQDPLRGAYSYEQYF
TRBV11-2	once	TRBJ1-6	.	TGTGCCAACAGCCCTCTGAGCACCTATAATTCACCCCTCCACTTT	CANSPLSTYNSPLHF
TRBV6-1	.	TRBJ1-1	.	TGTGCCAGCACGATCTCCGGGGGCAAAGCTTTCTTT	CASTISGGKAFF
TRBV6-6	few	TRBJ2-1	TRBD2	TGTGCCAGCAGAAACATTGGACGGGGGGGGGGAAATGAGCAGTTCTTC	CASRNIGRGGGNEQFF
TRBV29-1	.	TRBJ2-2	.	TGCAGCGTAGAAAAGGGGAACATGGTCACCGGGGAGCTGTTTTTC	CSVEKGNMVTGELFF
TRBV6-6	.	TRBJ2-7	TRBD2	TGTGCCAACAGCCCAGTTAGCGGGAGGGGTTCTTACGGGCAGTACTTC	CANSPVSGRGSYGQYF
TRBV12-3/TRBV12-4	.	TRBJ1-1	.	TGTGCCAGCAGCCCAGATGGGAACACTGAAACTTTCTTT	CASSPDGNTETFF
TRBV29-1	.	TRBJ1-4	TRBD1	TGCAGCGTTTGGACAGGGAGAGACGCAACTAATGAAAAACTGTTTTTT	CSVWTGRDATNEKLFF
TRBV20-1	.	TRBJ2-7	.	TGCAGTGCTGGCATGACGATGAAGTCCTACGAGCAATACTTC	CSAGMTMKSYEQYF
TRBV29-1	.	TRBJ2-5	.	TGCAGCGTAGTAGACTGGGGAGAGACCCGGTACTTC	CSVVDWGETRYF
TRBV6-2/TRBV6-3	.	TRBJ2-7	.	TGTGCCAACAGTTCCCCACTAGTGTCATACGAGCAGTACTTC	CANSSPLVSYEQYF
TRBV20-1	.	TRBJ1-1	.	TGCAGTGCTAGCAGGGCAGGGAGCGCCACTGAAGCTTTCTTT	CSASRAGSATEAFF
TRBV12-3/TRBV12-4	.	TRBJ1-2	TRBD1	TGTGCCAGCAGTCAGGGGGCGGGGGGCTACACCTTC	CASSQGAGGYTF